The 17 T cell receptor beta chains presented below share a single source sample, sequenced in a study of shared clonotypes between healthy human individuals. Profiled with immunoSEQ multiplex PCR; TCRdb holds only in-frame clones, not every one. The sample carries about 180,000 clones, about 93% recorded once. Sequencing was carried out using naive CD4+ T cells sorted from blood. Stated subset: CD45RA+ positively selected. These receptors all stem from a woman aged 30 to 39 in good health.

V usage is TRBV6-6 and J usage is TRBJ2-2; D is unresolved. Germline loops: CDR1 MNHNY, CDR2 SVGAGI (reference sequence). This CDR3 spans 14 amino acids. V was shortened by 7 bases and J by 0 bases, with 9 bases between the two germline ends. CDR3 DNA sequence: TGTGCCAGCAAAGGGTCCGCGAACACCGGGGAGCTGTTTTTT. The encoded protein is CASKGSANTGELFF.

The chain carries TRBV27 and TRBJ2-5; the match to TRBD2 covers 11 bases. The J call may be wrong; the DNA end is better matched by TRBJ2-7. The CDR3 contains 15 residues. The V gene's germline CDR1 is MNHEY and CDR2 SMNVEV (reference sequence). CDR3 region: CASRRTSGRNYEQYF. The CDR3 DNA reads TGTGCCAGCAGACGTACTAGCGGGAGAAACTACGAGCAGTACTTC.

V and J are TRBV18 and TRBJ2-5, with D possibly TRBD1 on 5 matching bases. The DNA end lines up better with TRBJ2-7; the J call may be wrong. The germline gives CDR1 KGHSH, CDR2 LQKENI. The CDR3 totals 12 residues. The CDR3 region has the DNA TGTGCCAGCTCACTGGGGCGATACGAGCAGTACTTC. This sequence encodes CASSLGRYEQYF.

V gene TRBV28 combines with J gene TRBJ2-3, with D tentatively TRBD1 or TRBD2 (5 bases each). The V gene lost 4 bases and the J gene lost 3 bases, with 20 bases spanning the gap. CDR1 and CDR2 (germline): MDHEN, SYDVKM. CDR3 size: 17 residues. This chain's CDR3 is CASSWGYIIRDTDTQYF. For the CDR3, the DNA is TGTGCCAGCAGTTGGGGGTATATCATCAGGGATACAGATACGCAGTATTTT.

The chain joins TRBV5-4 to TRBJ2-2; 10 bases are shared with TRBD1. V lost 3 bases and J lost 6; bases outside the gene matches: 5. Germline V lookup: CDR1 SGHNT, CDR2 YYREEE (reference sequence). The CDR3 has 15 residues. CDR3 in DNA: TGTGCCAGCAGCTGGGGGACAGGGGTGCCCGGGGAGCTGTTTTTT. Protein: CASSWGTGVPGELFF.

This clone was found once. The V and J genes are TRBV19 and TRBJ2-3; TRBD1 matches 8 bases. The CDR3 loop spans 15 amino acids. Germline CDR1 reads LNHDA; CDR2 reads SQIVND (reference sequence). Trimming took 9 bases from V and 2 from J; bases not matched to a gene: 10. The CDR3 region has the DNA TGTGCCAGCTTACCGGGACAGGCGAACACAGATACGCAGTATTTT. This translates into CASLPGQANTDTQYF.

The gene calls are TRBV6-6 and TRBJ1-5; D remains unclear. Germline V lookup: CDR1 MNHNY, CDR2 SVGAGI (reference sequence). V dropped 0 bases and J dropped 6 bases, with 12 bases sitting between them. The CDR3 contains 15 residues. CDR3 coding DNA: TGTGCCAGCAGTTACTCGAATCTATTGGGTCAGCCCCAGCATTTT. Translating it yields CASSYSNLLGQPQHF.

The genes are TRBV2 and TRBJ2-1; D is possibly TRBD1 or TRBD2 (5 bases each). V was shortened by 11 bases and J by 6 bases, with 17 bases between the two germline ends. Germline V gene lookup returns CDR1 SNHLY and CDR2 FYNNEI. CDR3 length equals 13 residues. Here the CDR3 DNA reads TGTGCCGGAGGAGGCCAGGGACCCAATGAGCAGTTCTTC. Translation gives CAGGGQGPNEQFF.

This chain joins TRBV28 and TRBJ2-7; D is undetermined. Germline V gene lookup returns CDR1 MDHEN and CDR2 SYDVKM. Deletions cut 5 bases from V and 4 bases from J, with 15 bases between. The CDR3 is 14 residues long. The CDR3 sequence: CASSTPDARYEQYF. CDR3 coding DNA: TGTGCCAGCAGTACCCCGGACGCCCGGTACGAGCAGTACTTC.

The genes are TRBV19 and TRBJ2-6, with 9 bases aligning to TRBD1. Looked up from germline, CDR1 is LNHDA and CDR2 is SQIVND (reference sequence). The CDR3 runs 17 residues. The ends lost 9 bases at V and 2 bases at J; junction bases unmatched: 11. In DNA form, the CDR3 reads TGTGCCAGCCGCCCAGGACAGGGGTTAGCTGGGGCCAACGTCCTGACTTTC. It is translated as CASRPGQGLAGANVLTF.

The gene calls are TRBV14 and TRBJ2-5; 13 bases line up with TRBD2. There are 16 residues in the CDR3. V shed 5 bases, J shed 7 bases, and the junction held 10 bases outside the gene matches. CDR1 and CDR2 (germline): SGHDN, FVKESK. The CDR3 is CASSSGLAGSLGTQYF. CDR3 DNA sequence: TGTGCCAGCAGCTCGGGACTAGCGGGGTCCCTGGGGACCCAGTACTTC.

V is TRBV5-1 and J is TRBJ2-6; D perhaps matches TRBD1 (5 bases). CDR3 size: 17 residues. The V end was cut by 0 bases, the J end by 3 bases, with 13 bases between. Germline CDR1 reads SGHRS; CDR2 reads YFSETQ. CDR3 DNA: TGCGCCAGCAGCTTGGAGGCAGGGTCGAATGGGGCCAACGTCCTGACTTTC. Its protein is CASSLEAGSNGANVLTF.

The chain employs TRBV2 and TRBJ2-3; TRBD1 is a possible D gene (5 bases). The germline V gene encodes CDR1 SNHLY and CDR2 FYNNEI. V lost 4 bases and J 0 bases, leaving 11 bases between the germline ends. The CDR3 has 15 residues. CDR3: CASSADRTSTDTQYF. Written as DNA, the CDR3 is TGTGCCAGCAGTGCAGACAGAACTAGCACAGATACGCAGTATTTT.

The chain recombines TRBV28 with TRBJ2-3; TRBD2 matches at 8 bases. V shed 5 bases, J shed 4 bases, and the junction held 8 bases outside the gene matches. The germline V gene has CDR1 MDHEN and CDR2 SYDVKM. The CDR3 consists of 15 residues. Here the CDR3 DNA reads TGTGCCAGCAGTCCCGGACTAGCCCCTTCAGATACGCAGTATTTT. It is translated as CASSPGLAPSDTQYF.

This sequence joins TRBV5-1 and TRBJ2-6; maybe TRBD2 (5 bases). The CDR3 runs to 15 residues. V lost 4 bases and J lost 3, with 11 bases in between. Germline CDR1 SGHRS, CDR2 YFSETQ. The CDR3 DNA is TGCGCCAGCAGCACCGATGCGGGTGGGGCCAACGTCCTGACTTTC. It codes for CASSTDAGGANVLTF.

The chain employs TRBV2 and TRBJ2-3; 9 bases match TRBD2. The CDR3 loop spans 16 amino acids. Losses at the gene ends were 8 bases for V and 0 bases for J; bases not matched to a gene: 9. Germline lookup yields CDR1 SNHLY and CDR2 FYNNEI. CDR3 DNA sequence: TGTGCCAGCCGGGGGCTAGCGGGGCCTAGCACAGATACGCAGTATTTT. Translating gives CASRGLAGPSTDTQYF.

Notes on this clone: No conserved phenylalanine or tryptophan is present at the end of the CDR3, so a read error is the likely explanation. This rearrangement joins TRBV28 to TRBJ1-2; weak D call: TRBD1 (5 bases). V lost 6 bases to trimming and J lost 5 bases, with 10 bases between them. CDR3 length: 12 amino acids. Germline CDR1 and CDR2: MDHEN and SYDVKM. The CDR3 loop reads CASSYGGYGYTS. CDR3 nucleotide sequence: TGTGCCAGCAGCTACGGGGGTTATGGCTACACCTCC.